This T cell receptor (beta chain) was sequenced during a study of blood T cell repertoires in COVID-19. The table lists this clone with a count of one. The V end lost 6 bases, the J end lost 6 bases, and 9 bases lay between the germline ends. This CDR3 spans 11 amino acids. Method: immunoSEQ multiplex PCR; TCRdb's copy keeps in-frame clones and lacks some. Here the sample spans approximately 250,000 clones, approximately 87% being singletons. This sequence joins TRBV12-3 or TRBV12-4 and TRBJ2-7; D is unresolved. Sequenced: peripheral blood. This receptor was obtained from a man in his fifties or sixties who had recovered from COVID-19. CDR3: CASSQGVEQYF. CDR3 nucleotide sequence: TGTGCCAGCAGCCAAGGAGTCGAGCAGTACTTC.